This note documents a single TCR beta chain sequence. The antigen is undetermined. This sample is part of a study of metastatic and nonmetastatic thyroid tumors. On the study more broadly: Patients with malignant and benign thyroid disease provided blood and tumor or nodule tissue, whose repertoires were compared. Study conclusions and caveats: Within blood and tumor, benign nodules reportedly had significantly lower TCR beta diversity than malignant thyroid tumors did.

Original analysis: To classify distant metastasis in papillary thyroid cancer, a model was built from CDR3 differences across clinicopathological groups. TCRdb re-called the PCR reads with MiXCR. The V and J calls and clone size come from TCRdb's table, not from the authors' own analysis. The data contain about 30,000 clones, approximately 25% of them seen just once; the ten biggest clones take up less than 9.5%. Before thyroid surgery, none of the patients had received any treatment. This CDR3 comprises 14 residues. V was clipped by 3 bases and J by 4 bases, with 12 bases between them. Germline V CDR1 and CDR2: MDHEN, SYDVKM.

Specimen: blood. The origin of this receptor is a female donor with papillary thyroid cancer or a benign thyroid nodule (not recorded which). Some clones in this sample may be carry-over from other donors' samples. The J gene is TRBJ1-2, the V gene TRBV28, with D maybe TRBD1 (5 bases). The CDR3 nucleotides read TGTGCCAGCAGTTTTGAGGGGAGGCTCTATGGCTACACCTTC. This codes for CASSFEGRLYGYTF.